One and the same sample provided the 29 T cell receptor beta chains below, sequenced in a study of cytomegalovirus exposure and HLA in healthy donors. Some clones are missing from TCRdb's copy, which holds only in-frame ones; the method was immunoSEQ multiplex PCR. The data show approximately 58,000 clones, over 75% seen once. The sequenced sample was PBMCs. The source of these receptors is a woman in her 30s in good health and CMV-seronegative.

The gene calls are TRBV5-1 and TRBJ2-5; tentative D call: TRBD1 (6 bases). This CDR3 region has 14 residues. The V end lost 4 bases, the J end lost 2 bases, and 12 bases lay between the germline ends. The V gene's germline CDR1 is SGHRS and CDR2 YFSETQ. The CDR3 reads CASSVRDIQETQYF. CDR3 in DNA: TGCGCCAGCAGCGTCCGGGACATTCAAGAGACCCAGTACTTC.

The chain carries TRBV7-2 and TRBJ2-7; D ambiguous. V was trimmed by 0 bases and J by 6 bases, leaving 18 bases between them. CDR3 length: 16 amino acids. Germline V gives CDR1 SGHTA, CDR2 FQGNSA. The DNA for the CDR3 is TGTGCCAGCAGCTTAGCGAGCGTCACCACCCCGGGCGAGCAGTACTTC. Its translation is CASSLASVTTPGEQYF.

The chain combines TRBV28 with TRBJ2-1, with D possibly TRBD2 on 6 matching bases. The CDR3 has 14 residues. V was trimmed by 7 bases and J by 1 base, leaving 11 bases between them. Germline V gives CDR1 MDHEN, CDR2 SYDVKM. The CDR3 sequence: CASNPLASYNEQFF. In DNA form, the CDR3 reads TGTGCCAGCAATCCACTAGCTTCCTACAATGAGCAGTTCTTC.

The gene calls are TRBV7-3 and TRBJ2-7, with D maybe TRBD2 (5 bases). V was pared by 6 bases and J by 5 bases, with 11 bases between. The germline V gene encodes CDR1 SGHTA and CDR2 FQGTGA. The CDR3 totals 12 residues. In DNA, the CDR3 is TGTGCCAGCAGTAACGGGGTCGACGAGCAGTACTTC. Encoded protein: CASSNGVDEQYF.

The chain is built from TRBV7-3 and TRBJ2-3; the D gene is possibly TRBD2 (7 bases). CDR3 length equals 15 residues. The germline V gene has CDR1 SGHTA and CDR2 FQGTGA. Trimming shortened V by 2 bases and J by 5 bases, and 14 bases separated the two germline ends. This CDR3 is CASSLGAGAGDTQYF. CDR3 DNA: TGTGCCAGCAGCTTAGGTGCGGGGGCCGGAGATACGCAGTATTTT.

The J gene is TRBJ2-7, the V gene TRBV29-1, with a weak D call TRBD2 (6 bases). The germline CDR1 and CDR2 sequences are SQVTM and ANQGSEA. V lost 7 bases and J lost 5, with 12 bases in between. This CDR3 contains 11 residues. This CDR3 reads CSASREHEQYF. In DNA, the CDR3 is TGCAGCGCCTCTCGGGAGCACGAGCAGTACTTC.

V gene TRBV5-1 combines with J gene TRBJ2-7; perhaps TRBD1 as D (5 bases). This CDR3 region has 13 residues. CDR1 is SGHRS and CDR2 is YFSETQ in the germline V gene. The V and J ends lost 4 bases and 2 bases respectively, with 10 bases between them. Here the CDR3 reads CASSKGAAYEQYF. CDR3 nucleotides: TGCGCCAGCAGCAAAGGGGCCGCCTACGAGCAGTACTTC.

This chain connects TRBV25-1 to TRBJ2-3; D perhaps matches TRBD2 (7 bases). Trimming took 8 bases from V and 1 from J, leaving 19 bases between them. The CDR3 is 16 amino acids. The germline V gene encodes CDR1 MGHDK and CDR2 SYGVNS. CDR3 in amino acids: CASSRRGGRRTDTQYF. The CDR3 coding sequence is TGTGCCAGCTCTCGAAGGGGGGGGCGCCGCACAGATACGCAGTATTTT.

The J gene is TRBJ2-7, the V gene TRBV5-4; weak D call: TRBD2 (5 bases). Trimming removed 3 bases from V and 6 bases from J, with 16 bases in between. The CDR3 covers 14 residues. From germline, CDR1 is SGHNT and CDR2 YYREEE (reference sequence). The DNA of the CDR3 is TGTGCCAGCAGCTCTGGGGAGACTCCCGGCGAGCAGTACTTC. Translating gives CASSSGETPGEQYF.

In this sample, this clone is medium-sized (0.01 to 0.1%). The chain employs TRBV27 and TRBJ2-7, with 8 positions matching TRBD1. Germline CDR1 reads MNHEY; CDR2 reads SMNVEV (reference sequence). With 5 bases clipped from V and 3 bases from J, the junction kept 3 bases outside the gene matches. The CDR3 runs to 13 residues. DNA of the CDR3: TGTGCCAGCAGTCAGGGGGCGAACTACGAGCAGTACTTC. Its protein product is CASSQGANYEQYF.

The chain recombines TRBV7-9 with TRBJ1-2; 7 bases align to TRBD1. Germline-derived CDR1 and CDR2 are SEHNR and FQNEAQ (reference sequence). The CDR3 is 14 residues long. V gave up 5 bases and J gave up 7 bases; unmatched junction bases: 10. CDR3 coding DNA: TGTGCCAGCAGCCCCCGAACAGGGGAGGCTGGCTACACCTTC. Residues: CASSPRTGEAGYTF.

This chain links TRBV28 with TRBJ2-5; 10 bases line up with TRBD1. Germline CDR1 is MDHEN and CDR2 is SYDVKM. The CDR3 is made up of 14 amino acids. V dropped 5 bases and J dropped 7; count of bases not matched to a gene: 7. The CDR3 loop is CASSGQGEERTQYF. The CDR3 DNA reads as TGTGCCAGCAGTGGACAGGGGGAAGAACGGACCCAGTACTTC.

The chain links TRBV6-9 to TRBJ1-1, with no clear D. Trimming cost V 5 bases and J 9 bases, with 16 bases left between them. This CDR3 has 13 amino acids. Germline V gene data show CDR1 as MNHGY and CDR2 as SVAAGI. In nucleotides, the CDR3 is TGTGCCAGCAGTACCCACACCAGTACGAAAGCTTTCTTT. Translated: CASSTHTSTKAFF.

A single count supports this clone. This chain connects TRBV7-2 to TRBJ2-3; possible D gene TRBD2, 8 bases. Per the germline V gene, CDR1 is SGHTA and CDR2 is FQGNSA. V was clipped by 0 bases and J by 4 bases, with 20 bases between them. The CDR3 is 18 residues long. The DNA of the CDR3 is TGTGCCAGCAGCTTAGCGAAGGGACTAGGAGGGGGCGCAGATACGCAGTATTTT. Translating it yields CASSLAKGLGGGADTQYF.

The chain couples TRBV6-6 to TRBJ1-1, with 7 nucleotides matching TRBD1. Germline-derived CDR1 and CDR2 are MNHNY and SVGAGI (reference sequence). V gave up 5 bases and J gave up 0 bases; unmatched junction bases: 3. The CDR3 extends over 14 amino acids. In DNA, the CDR3 is TGTGCCAGCAGTCCAGACAGGGTGAACACTGAAGCTTTCTTT. Amino acids: CASSPDRVNTEAFF.

This chain links TRBV28 with TRBJ2-7, with TRBD1 matching over 8 bases. Unmatched junction bases numbered 9, after V lost 5 bases and J lost 3 bases. Germline V lookup: CDR1 MDHEN, CDR2 SYDVKM. CDR3 length equals 15 residues. The CDR3 nucleotides are TGTGCCAGCAGTCCCTACAGACAGGGGAGCTACGAGCAGTACTTC. Residues: CASSPYRQGSYEQYF.

The rearrangement joins TRBV6-4 to TRBJ2-1, with 10 bases identical to TRBD2. The CDR3 consists of 17 residues. Per germline, CDR1 MRHNA and CDR2 SNTAGT. V dropped 0 bases and J dropped 5; count of bases not matched to a gene: 7. The CDR3 protein is CASSDSVGLAGDNEQFF. DNA for the CDR3: TGTGCCAGCAGTGACTCGGTAGGGCTAGCGGGAGACAATGAGCAGTTCTTC.

The chain couples TRBV29-1 to TRBJ1-5; D might be TRBD1 (5 bases). The V end was cut by 3 bases, the J end by 6 bases, with 9 bases between. Germline lookup yields CDR1 SQVTM and CDR2 ANQGSEA. The CDR3 length is 12 residues. In DNA form, the CDR3 reads TGCAGCGTTGAGGGGCAGGGTCAGCCCCAGCATTTT. Amino acids: CSVEGQGQPQHF.

The V and J genes are TRBV15 and TRBJ1-3; the D gene is possibly TRBD1 (6 bases). Germline CDR1 is LNHNV and CDR2 is YYDKDF (reference sequence). Between the trimmed V and J ends, which lost 1 base and 7 bases, there was a span of 17 bases. The CDR3 loop spans 16 amino acids. The CDR3 sequence is CATSRGTDPRGNTIYF. CDR3 coding DNA: TGTGCCACCAGCAGAGGAACAGATCCGAGGGGGAACACCATATATTTT.

For the CDR3, the DNA is TGCGCCAGCACCCCGGCAGGGGCGAACACCGGGGAGCTGTTTTTT. Its translation: CASTPAGANTGELFF. The chain employs TRBV10-2 and TRBJ2-2; tentatively, D is TRBD1 (6 bases). Germline V gene lookup returns CDR1 WSHSY and CDR2 SAAADI. Trimming cost V 7 bases and J 0 bases, with 12 bases left between them. The CDR3 consists of 15 residues.

This chain joins TRBV5-4 and TRBJ2-2; D may be TRBD2 (6 bases). The CDR3 has 15 amino acids. Germline V gene sequence: CDR1 SGHNT, CDR2 YYREEE (reference sequence). Trimming left V 3 bases short and J 1 base short, with 10 bases between. As DNA, the CDR3 is TGTGCCAGCAGCTCCGGGACTGGGAACACCGGGGAGCTGTTTTTT. This gives the protein CASSSGTGNTGELFF.

The chain links TRBV6-1 to TRBJ2-2; 8 bases align to TRBD2. The CDR3 totals 15 residues. In germline, CDR1 is MNHNS, CDR2 SASEGT. The V and J ends lost 9 bases and 5 bases, in that order; junction bases with no gene match: 11. The CDR3 sequence: CARGSGSWETGELFF. CDR3 DNA: TGTGCCAGGGGGAGCGGGAGTTGGGAGACCGGGGAGCTGTTTTTT.

V and J are TRBV27 and TRBJ2-6; D unclear. The length of the CDR3 is 15 residues. The V end was cut by 0 bases, the J end by 0 bases, with 3 bases between. Germline V gives CDR1 MNHEY, CDR2 SMNVEV (reference sequence). The CDR3 bases are TGTGCCAGCAGTTTATCGTACTCTGGGGCCAACGTCCTGACTTTC. This sequence encodes CASSLSYSGANVLTF.

The CDR3 loop is CASSSSTDHYEQYF. CDR3 sequence (DNA): TGTGCCAGCAGTTCCTCGACAGACCACTACGAGCAGTACTTC. The chain is built from TRBV27 and TRBJ2-7; weak D call: TRBD1 (5 bases). Germline CDR1 and CDR2: MNHEY and SMNVEV (reference sequence). V was trimmed by 4 bases and J by 3 bases, leaving 13 bases between them. This CDR3 spans 14 amino acids.

V and J are TRBV7-6 and TRBJ2-2; D gene unclear. This CDR3 is 17 amino acids long. V lost 5 bases and J 6 bases, leaving 22 bases between the germline ends. Germline V gene lookup returns CDR1 SGHVS and CDR2 FNYEAQ. The DNA for the CDR3 is TGTGCCAGCAGCCCCCGTTCCCGTTTTTCGACTCCCGGGGAGCTGTTTTTT. This gives the protein CASSPRSRFSTPGELFF.

The rearrangement uses TRBV2 and TRBJ2-5; 8 bases map to TRBD2. The CDR3 consists of 17 residues. Germline loops: CDR1 SNHLY, CDR2 FYNNEI. V lost 3 bases to trimming and J lost 0 bases; unmatched junction nucleotides: 9. CDR3 sequence reads: CASSDGASGWDQETQYF. In DNA, the CDR3 is TGTGCCAGCAGTGACGGGGCTAGCGGGTGGGACCAAGAGACCCAGTACTTC.

This clone appeared a single time. The CDR3 bases are TGTGCCAGCAGCGCCTACGGACTAGCGGGGCAAGAGACCCAGTACTTC. Translating it yields CASSAYGLAGQETQYF. The genes are TRBV9 and TRBJ2-5; 12 bases agree with TRBD2. The germline gives CDR1 SGDLS, CDR2 YYNGEE. The junction had 5 bases not matched to a gene; V was cut back by 3 bases and J by 2 bases. The CDR3 spans 16 residues.

This clone was recorded a few times. The chain combines TRBV11-2 with TRBJ1-2; TRBD1 aligns across 9 bases. This CDR3 is 13 amino acids long. Germline V gene data show CDR1 as SGHAT and CDR2 as FQNNGV. Trimming took 1 base from V and 7 from J; bases not matched to a gene: 1. CDR3 residues: CASSLGTGAGYTF. CDR3 DNA: TGTGCCAGCAGCTTAGGGACAGGGGCTGGCTACACCTTC.

This chain links TRBV7-2 with TRBJ1-5; TRBD1 might be the D (5 bases). The CDR3 totals 15 residues. Germline V CDR1 and CDR2: SGHTA, FQGNSA. Trimming removed 3 bases from V and 4 bases from J, with 13 bases in between. DNA for the CDR3: TGTGCCAGCAGCTTGGTGGGACTGTTAAATCAGCCCCAGCATTTT. This translates into CASSLVGLLNQPQHF.